Below are 7 T cell receptor beta chains sequenced from a single sample in a study of blood T cells in healthy people across ages. Primed by a sample-barcoded 5' primer and a J-beta primer mix, a second PCR proceeded for 7 to 11 cycles. TCRdb ran MiXCR on the 5' RACE reads and lists one entry per CDR3 protein. The repertoire holds 1.6 million or so distinct CDR3 sequences, with about 35% as singletons. Input material: blood. All receptors come from a young woman in good health.

The genes are TRBV3-1 and TRBJ2-2; D remains unclear. CDR1 and CDR2 from the germline V gene are LGHDT and YNNKEL (reference sequence). Trimming stripped 5 bases from V and 6 bases from J, with 7 bases between. The length of the CDR3 is 12 residues. In nucleotides, the CDR3 is TGTGCCAGCAGCTCTACGGCCGGGGAGCTGTTTTTT. This translates into CASSSTAGELFF.

This clonotype was counted a few times. The chain links TRBV7-3 to TRBJ2-1, with TRBD2 identical over 10 bases. Looked up from germline, CDR1 is SGHTA and CDR2 is FQGTGA. There are 15 residues in the CDR3. The V and J ends lost 4 bases and 8 bases, in that order; junction bases with no gene match: 8. CDR3 nucleotide sequence: TGTGCCAGCAGCTACCCTAGCGGGAGTACGGATGAGCAGTTCTTC. This gives the protein CASSYPSGSTDEQFF.

This clonotype was detected only a few times. The chain links TRBV28 to TRBJ2-7, with a possible D match to TRBD2 (5 bases). Germline V CDR1 and CDR2: MDHEN, SYDVKM. The length of the CDR3 is 13 residues. V was trimmed by 6 bases and J by 7 bases, leaving 16 bases between them. CDR3: CASSPVFRGEQYF. The CDR3 region has the DNA TGTGCCAGCAGCCCCGTCTTCCGGGGAGAGCAGTACTTC.

This chain's CDR3 is CASSLDGIGHGNYNEQFF. CDR3 in DNA: TGTGCCAGCAGCTTAGATGGGATAGGACACGGGAATTACAATGAGCAGTTCTTC. V is TRBV11-3 and J is TRBJ2-1, with D perhaps matching TRBD1 or TRBD2 (5 bases each). Germline V CDR1 and CDR2: SGHNT, YENEEA. Trimming removed 0 bases from V and 4 bases from J, with 19 bases in between. CDR3 length: 18 residues.

The genes are TRBV11-2 and TRBJ2-5; 7 nucleotides line up with TRBD2. Germline values: CDR1 SGHAT, CDR2 FQNNGV. CDR3 length equals 18 residues. The trim removed 4 bases at V and 10 bases at J, leaving 24 bases unmatched. CDR3 amino acids: CASSSKRGRDWGLDIQYF. The CDR3 region has the DNA TGTGCCAGCAGCTCGAAGCGGGGCCGTGATTGGGGTTTAGATATCCAGTACTTC.

For this clonotype: The junction and the germline gene differ at one end; a read error may be behind it. This chain links TRBV7-2 with TRBJ2-3, with a weak D call TRBD2 (7 bases). Germline CDR1 SGHTA, CDR2 FQGNSA. The CDR3 extends over 15 amino acids. This chain's CDR3 is CASSPRGGTGDTRYF. CDR3 DNA: TGTGCCAGCAGCCCTAGGGGGGGGACCGGGGATACGCGGTATTTT.

This clonotype was detected only a few times. The genes are TRBV2 and TRBJ2-5; weak D call: TRBD1 (6 bases). CDR3 size: 14 residues. The V end was cut by 3 bases, the J end by 4 bases, with 12 bases between. Germline V gene data show CDR1 as SNHLY and CDR2 as FYNNEI. In DNA, the CDR3 is TGTGCCAGCAGTGACAGGGGTTATCGAGAGACCCAGTACTTC. Protein product: CASSDRGYRETQYF.